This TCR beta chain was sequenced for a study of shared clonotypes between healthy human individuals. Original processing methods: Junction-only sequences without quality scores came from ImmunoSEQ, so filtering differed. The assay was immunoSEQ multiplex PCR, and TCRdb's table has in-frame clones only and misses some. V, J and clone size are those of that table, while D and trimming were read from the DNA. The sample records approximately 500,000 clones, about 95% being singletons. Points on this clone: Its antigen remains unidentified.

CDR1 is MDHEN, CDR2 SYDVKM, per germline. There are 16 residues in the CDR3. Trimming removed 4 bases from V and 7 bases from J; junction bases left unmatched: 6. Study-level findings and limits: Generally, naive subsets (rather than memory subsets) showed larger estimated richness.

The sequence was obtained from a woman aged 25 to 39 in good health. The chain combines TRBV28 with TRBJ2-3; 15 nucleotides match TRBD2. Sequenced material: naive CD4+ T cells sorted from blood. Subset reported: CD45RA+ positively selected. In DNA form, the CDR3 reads TGTGCCAGCAGTTCGCGGACTAGCGGGAGGGCCAATACGCAGTATTTT. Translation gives CASSSRTSGRANTQYF.